This T cell receptor (beta chain) appears in the sequencing data of a study of cytomegalovirus exposure and HLA in healthy donors (dated by TCRdb to 2015 to 2018). For the study in its entirety: In an earlier analysis of around 540 of the donors, approximately 300 Gb of sequence data and 100 million or so unique TCR beta sequences from about 190 million T cells were reported. In a later genetic analysis, genome-wide SNP genotypes for about three fifths of the 666 donors were used, and that subset was treated as a discovery cohort. The study aimed to test whether cataloging public T cell receptors could reveal signatures of past pathogen exposure. HLA typing included class I and class II loci at four-digit resolution. Of the roughly 430 genotyped donors, about 80% fell in the genetic ancestry cluster associated with self-reported Caucasian donors. The study profiled the T cell repertoires of 550 to 700 subjects by immunosequencing and related them to cytomegalovirus serostatus. All discovery cohort repertoires had been generated on a single sequencing platform. Across 398 genotyped donors of the cohort, an average of roughly 250,000 unique TCR beta nucleotide sequences per donor were sequenced, and roughly 20% of those sequences were non-productive. Roughly 300 gigabases of sequencing data and tens of millions of unique TCR sequences were included in an early release covering about 700 HLA-typed donors. Alongside the repertoire data, information on donor age, sex, ethnicity and CMV serostatus was compiled. In addition to the first cohort of 666 subjects, a separate validation cohort of 120 different subjects was used. Because of strong linkage in the cohort, four to six DR-DQ haplotypes were treated as single units for association and clustering. The study combined high-throughput TCR immunosequencing, statistical association of individual TCRs with disease status, and machine learning to predict cytomegalovirus infection status. An earlier analysis of roughly 580 of the donors used high-throughput TCR beta sequencing to judge whether each TCR beta V gene segment behaved as functional or pseudogenic. In the later analysis, no new phenotypic data were used to find candidate immune exposures; instead, reliance was placed on TCR beta sequences and their occurrence across donors. A later analysis re-examined previously published TCR beta repertoires from several hundred donors and added high-resolution HLA genotyping to investigate patterns of TCR occurrence. The number of donors typed differed by locus, with 629-630 for A, B, C, DRB1 and DQB1, more than 500 for DQA1, 600 to 610 for DPA1, and approximately 470 for DPB1. What the study reported, not specific to this receptor: In a later analysis, TCR association rates were found to vary across HLA loci, with the most associated TCRs seen for DRB1 alleles and the fewest for HLA-C alleles. This cohort had only TCR beta chains sequenced, and the lack of alpha or paired-chain data limited which features could be detected. A later analysis found that most CMV-associated TCR beta chains appeared HLA-restricted, with HLA associations seemingly driven largely by CMV exposure. The study listed around 160 TCR beta chains as associated with cytomegalovirus. A later analysis found that HLA-associated TCR beta chains were more clonally expanded and had lower generation probabilities than equally common non-associated chains. The 87-base-pair reads could not distinguish some IMGT-functional V segments, including TRBV6-2 and TRBV6-3, so those segments were excluded. In vitro tests confirmed that a few of the cytomegalovirus-associated TCR beta chains recognize cytomegalovirus antigens. An association between a missense DCLRE1C variant and V-gene and J-gene trimming of TCR beta chains was found in a later genetic analysis and replicated in an independent cohort. Strong co-occurrence of HLA alleles, especially DR and DQ, made assigning TCR associations to individual alleles difficult. According to a later analysis, parvovirus B19, influenza, CMV and Epstein-Barr virus appeared linked to several top co-occurrence clusters. A later genetic analysis reported fewer N-insertions in productive TCRs among donors in an Asian-associated ancestry cluster than the roughly 700-donor mean. Linkage disequilibrium might explain the correlated functional status among segregating V segments, but an unknown experimental factor could not be ruled out. Sequencing depth was assumed to be roughly uniform across donors in the presence/absence analyses, though that assumption may not hold. A further reported finding was that TCR beta sequences accurately predicted the HLA-A and HLA-B alleles for most subjects in the first cohort. Most TCR sequences were seen in very few donors, while some public TCRs were found in many individuals. According to the authors, the approach could potentially be generalized to other disease states and immunological phenotypes. A group of highly shared sequence variants was considered likely to be a technical artifact of the sequencing pipeline. Immune exposure information for the cohort was limited to CMV serostatus. HLA typing was unavailable for some donors at each locus, so association tests used only the typed subset. At a false discovery rate of 0.05, a later analysis linked 16,000 or so TCR beta sequences to specific HLA alleles. Cytomegalovirus status was reported to be diagnosed by the classifier with high specificity and sensitivity in both the original and validation cohorts. The earlier analysis of fewer than 750 of the donors excluded roughly 17 rarely observed V segments, including chromosome 9 orphons, because counts were too low. In an earlier analysis of fewer than 750 of the donors, most TCR beta V segments were observed in productive rearrangements about 90% or about 30% of the time, broadly matching IMGT annotations.

The cohort comprised fewer than 750 healthy bone marrow donors. At the time of sampling, all cohort members were nominally healthy, though unrecorded immune exposures were likely present. The donor tested CMV seronegative, placing the donor among the approximately 360 seronegative members of the cohort. A peripheral blood sample was provided by each donor, and peripheral blood mononuclear cells were used for TCR beta sequencing. The Qiagen DNeasy Blood Extraction Kit was used to extract genomic DNA from the blood cell samples. The library was generated by the immunoSEQ multiplex PCR assay. For the multiplex PCR, a mixture combining 60 forward primers for TCR Vbeta segments and 13 reverse primers for TCR Jbeta segments was used. Amplification of the CDR3 region of rearranged TCR beta genes was performed with a multiplex PCR assay on genomic DNA. On the Illumina HiSeq System, the amplified TCR beta libraries were sequenced as 87-base-pair reads. On the study's bioinformatics: A later analysis counted tens of millions of unique TCR beta chains across the 550 to 750 repertoires, and around 12 million of these chains were shared by at least two donors. Raw reads were error-corrected and collapsed into unique sequences by a nearest-neighbor algorithm in which closely related sequences were merged to remove PCR and sequencing errors. To assign V, D and J gene segments, CDR3 sequences were aligned to IMGT reference sequences. Each retained sequence needed at least a six-nucleotide match to both a V gene segment and a J gene segment. Rearrangements were classified as productive when the CDR3 lacked stop codons and remained in frame with V and J, and all other rearrangements were classified as non-productive. Following IMGT convention, CDR3 was defined as the stretch from the second conserved V-encoded cysteine to the conserved J-encoded phenylalanine. The earlier analysis of 500 to 650 of the donors excluded any sequence lacking an unambiguous match to a single V gene segment. An earlier analysis of 500 to 700 of the donors classified V segments as functional when productive rearrangements were above 56.7% and as segregating when the standard deviation between donors was above 5%. A statistical classification framework was built to diagnose cytomegalovirus status from the catalog of TCR beta chain sequences. A later analysis assigned V and J genes by comparing TCR nucleotide sequences with IMGT/GENE-DB human TR gene sequences. A later analysis assigned CDR3 sequences and most-parsimonious VDJ recombination scenarios with the TCRdist pipeline. A later analysis defined each TCR beta chain by its CDR3 amino acid sequence plus V-gene family, and excluded reads lacking a unique V-gene family. A later analysis removed 592 highly shared, low-generation-probability nucleotide sequences to deal with suspected cross-contamination and a sequencing artifact. In a later analysis, a clonal expansion index for each public chain was calculated from normalized within-repertoire ranks of inferred template counts. A later analysis computed generation probabilities with a VDJ recombination model fitted to out-of-frame rearrangements, and checked the results against IGoR. In a later analysis, TCR-TCR, TCR-HLA and TCR-CMV co-occurrence was scored with hypergeometric tests, and a repertoire-size bias correction was applied to TCR pairs. In a later analysis, false discovery rates were estimated by permuting HLA or CMV assignments 20 times. A later analysis grouped co-occurring TCRs with DBSCAN, adding TCRdist sequence similarity when clustering within HLA-allele-positive subsets. Co-occurrence clustering excluded repertoires with fewer than 30,000 or more than 120,000 public chains, plus five with anomalous nucleotide sharing. Entries here come from immuneACCESS through TCRdb and include only in-frame sequences with V and J called. Some clones fail to appear in such tables; in the studies checked, an unresolved V gene covers under half of the shortfall, and the cause of the remainder is unknown. The V and J calls and the clone size are those of that table, but D and trimming were determined from the DNA. This sample comprises tens of thousands of clones, 80% to 85% of them detected only once. Around 1.5% of the sample goes to the ten largest clones.

In the case of this clone: Its cognate antigen has yet to be identified. The input lacks base qualities; no much larger clone sits a single base away.

V lost 0 bases and J lost 1 base, and the count of bases not matched to a germline gene is 3. From cysteine to phenylalanine, the CDR3 is 15 amino acids long. Only the CDR3 region is kept as DNA, spanning 45 bases read in frame from base 1. The CDR1 and CDR2 encoded by the germline V gene (reference sequence) are SGHNT and YYREEE. The receptor chain draws on TRBV5-4 and TRBJ1-2; the central 7 bases match TRBD1. Sequences were obtained from PBMCs. The TCR originated in a man aged 30 to 45 in good health and CMV-seronegative. The CDR3 region reads CASSLVGQSNYGYTF. The nucleotides are TGTGCCAGCAGCTTGGTGGGACAGAGTAACTATGGCTACACCTTC.